The source of this TCR beta chain is a study of PD-1 blockade in classical Hodgkin lymphoma. Across the study: Patients in the cohort were put on intravenous nivolumab, 3 mg/kg every 2 weeks. Findings and limits, study-wide: Complete responders started with a diversity level that resembled newly diagnosed patients at baseline.

Repertoires were generated with immunoSEQ multiplex PCR, while TCRdb's copy carries only in-frame clones and drops some. The sample contains 95,000 to 100,000 clones, about 89% of which appear only once. Worth noting for this clone: Its antigen is currently unknown.

In every patient, relapse followed autologous stem cell transplantation, while exposure to brentuximab vedotin differed. Germline V gives CDR1 LGHNT, CDR2 FRNRAP. CDR3 length: 15 amino acids. V shed 1 base and J shed 2 bases, with 11 bases lying between them. The sample in question was peripheral blood mononuclear cells (PBMCs), obtained before the second cycle of nivolumab. This clonotype was sampled from a human donor with classical Hodgkin lymphoma. V usage is TRBV12-5 and J usage is TRBJ1-1; a possible D gene is TRBD1 (6 bases). CDR3 sequence reads: CASGLGQVDNTEAFF. The CDR3 DNA reads TGTGCTAGTGGTTTGGGACAGGTTGACAACACTGAAGCTTTCTTT. Using reference TRBV12-5 and TRBJ1-1 for the parts outside the CDR3, the full variable domain is DARVTQTPRHKVTEMGQEVTMRCQPILGHNTVFWYRQTMMQGLELLAYFRNRAPLDDSGMPKDRFSAEMPDATLATLKIQPSEPRDSAVYFCASGLGQVDNTEAFFGQGTRLTVV.